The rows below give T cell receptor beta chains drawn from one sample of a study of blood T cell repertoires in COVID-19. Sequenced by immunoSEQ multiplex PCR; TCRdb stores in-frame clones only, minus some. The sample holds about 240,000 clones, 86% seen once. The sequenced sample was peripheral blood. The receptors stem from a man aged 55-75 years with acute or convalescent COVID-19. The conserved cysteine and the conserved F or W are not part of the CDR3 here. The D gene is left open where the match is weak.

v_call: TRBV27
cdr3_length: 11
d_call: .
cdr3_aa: ASSFSLYNEQF

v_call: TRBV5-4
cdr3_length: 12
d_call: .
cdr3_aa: ASSLTAADNEQF

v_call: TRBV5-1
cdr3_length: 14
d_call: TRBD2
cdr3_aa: ASSLNGRTGANVLT

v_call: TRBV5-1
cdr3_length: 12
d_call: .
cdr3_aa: ASSFKEGRETQY

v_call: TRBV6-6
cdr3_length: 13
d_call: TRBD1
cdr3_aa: ASSYITGGKEKLF

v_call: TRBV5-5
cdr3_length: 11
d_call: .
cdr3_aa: ASSLQGSYEQY

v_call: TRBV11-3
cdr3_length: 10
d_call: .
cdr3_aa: ASKTYTGELF

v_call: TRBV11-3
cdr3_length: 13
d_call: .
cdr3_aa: ASSLAGTIFDGYT

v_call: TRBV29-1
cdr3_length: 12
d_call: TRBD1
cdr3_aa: SVVSGGANTEAF

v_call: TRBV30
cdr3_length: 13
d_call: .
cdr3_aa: AWSAYTGLVTEAF

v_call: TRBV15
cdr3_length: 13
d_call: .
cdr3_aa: ATSRGNSGIETQY

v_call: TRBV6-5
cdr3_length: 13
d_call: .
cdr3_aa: ASSFSTETGQPQH

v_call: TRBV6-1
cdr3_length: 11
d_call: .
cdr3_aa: ASSDPGSYEQY

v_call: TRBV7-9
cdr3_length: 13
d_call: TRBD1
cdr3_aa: ASSFRTGGANEQY

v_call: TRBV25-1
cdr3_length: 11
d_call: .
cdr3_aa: ASTSRDGNTIY

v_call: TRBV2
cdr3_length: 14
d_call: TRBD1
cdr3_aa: AGRPRRGPGTDTQY

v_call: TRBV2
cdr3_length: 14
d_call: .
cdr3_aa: ASSDGRAVDTDTQY

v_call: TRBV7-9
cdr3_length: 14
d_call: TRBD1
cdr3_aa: ASSLDRGTNTGELF

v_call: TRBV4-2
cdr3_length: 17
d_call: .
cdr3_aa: ASSQDSGQGKIPSYGYT

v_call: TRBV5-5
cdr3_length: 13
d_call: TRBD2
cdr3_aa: ASSRETSGSYEQY

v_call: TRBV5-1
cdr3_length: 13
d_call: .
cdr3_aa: ASSPRPGNGETQY

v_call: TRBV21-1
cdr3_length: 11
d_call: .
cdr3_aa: ASSKPMADTQY

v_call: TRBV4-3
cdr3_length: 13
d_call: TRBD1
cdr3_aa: ASSSNPGGTYEQY

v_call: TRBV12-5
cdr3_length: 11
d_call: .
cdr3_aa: ASGLSERDTQY

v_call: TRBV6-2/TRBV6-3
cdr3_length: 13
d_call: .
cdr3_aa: ASSPRTPRTDTQY